These 26 T cell receptor beta chains share one sample of origin, sequenced in a study of blood T cell repertoires in COVID-19. Sequencing used immunoSEQ multiplex PCR; TCRdb keeps in-frame clones, though not all of them. The profile shows 250,000 or so clones, around 82% of them singletons. The source material was PBMCs or T cells enriched from blood (not recorded which). Receptor source: a man in his fifties who had recovered from COVID-19.

The rearrangement joins TRBV7-2 to TRBJ1-5; possible D gene TRBD1, 5 bases. CDR3 length: 14 residues. CDR1 and CDR2 from the germline V gene are SGHTA and FQGNSA. V lost 5 bases and J 6 bases, leaving 14 bases between the germline ends. This CDR3 reads CASSLSGGSQPQHF. Here the CDR3 DNA reads TGTGCCAGCAGCCTCAGCGGGGGGAGTCAGCCCCAGCATTTT.

This clone has just one count. The chain joins TRBV7-3 to TRBJ2-5; 7 bases map to TRBD2. CDR1 is SGHTA and CDR2 is FQGTGA in the germline V gene. After removal of 5 bases from V and 5 bases from J, the junction contained 11 bases not matched to a gene. The CDR3 totals 15 residues. The CDR3 bases are TGTGCCAGCAGCGGACGAGCGGGGAGCCTGGAGACCCAGTACTTC. Its translation is CASSGRAGSLETQYF.

The rearrangement joins TRBV5-1 to TRBJ2-4, with 14 bases matching TRBD2. The V and J ends lost 4 bases and 0 bases, in that order; junction bases with no gene match: 6. The CDR3 has 18 residues. CDR1 SGHRS and CDR2 YFSETQ come from the germline V gene. The chain's CDR3 is CASSPGTSGRLAKNIQYF. DNA of the CDR3: TGCGCCAGCAGCCCCGGGACTAGCGGGAGACTAGCCAAAAACATTCAGTACTTC. The full variable domain, with the rest looked up from reference TRBV5-1 and TRBJ2-4, is KAGVTQTPRYLIKTRGQQVTLSCSPISGHRSVSWYQQTPGQGLQFLFEYFSETQRNKGNFPGRFSGRQFSNSRSEMNVSTLELGDSALYLCASSPGTSGRLAKNIQYFGAGTRLSVL.

This chain links TRBV18 with TRBJ2-7; the match to TRBD2 covers 7 bases. J lost 0 bases, V lost 2 bases, and 4 bases had no gene match. The CDR3 length is 15 residues. Germline CDR1 reads KGHSH; CDR2 reads LQKENI. In DNA form, the CDR3 reads TGTGCCAGCTCACCAACTAGCGCGAGCTCCTACGAGCAGTACTTC. Translating it yields CASSPTSASSYEQYF.

The chain employs TRBV9 and TRBJ2-7; 12 bases map to TRBD1. V trimming: 0 bases; J trimming: 5 bases; junction bases outside the gene matches: 9. The germline gives CDR1 SGDLS, CDR2 YYNGEE. The CDR3 is made up of 17 amino acids. Here the CDR3 DNA reads TGTGCCAGCAGCGTAGCCGAGCGGGGACAGGGGGCCCACGAGCAGTACTTC. Protein product: CASSVAERGQGAHEQYF.

The gene calls are TRBV2 and TRBJ1-4; no reliable D call. This CDR3 has 12 amino acids. Germline loops: CDR1 SNHLY, CDR2 FYNNEI. Trimming cost V 4 bases and J 4 bases, with 4 bases left between them. The CDR3 bases are TGTGCCAGCAGTGCTAATAATGAAAAACTGTTTTTT. It codes for CASSANNEKLFF.

This chain links TRBV7-2 with TRBJ2-5; 8 bases fit TRBD2. Germline V gene lookup returns CDR1 SGHTA and CDR2 FQGNSA. V lost 2 bases and J lost 5; bases outside the gene matches: 13. This CDR3 is 17 amino acids long. This CDR3 reads CASSLLVAGGAFETQYF. CDR3 in DNA: TGTGCCAGCAGCTTATTAGTAGCCGGGGGGGCTTTTGAGACCCAGTACTTC.

The gene calls are TRBV30 and TRBJ1-4, with a weak D call TRBD1 (5 bases). V was pared by 5 bases and J by 10 bases, with 14 bases between. CDR1 and CDR2 (germline): GTSNPN, SVGIG (reference sequence). The CDR3 extends over 12 amino acids. CDR3 DNA sequence: TGTGCCTGGGGGGGGAGGTACGGAAAACTGTTTTTT. This translates into CAWGGRYGKLFF.

This chain joins TRBV6-1 and TRBJ1-1, with D perhaps matching TRBD1 (5 bases). Trimming pared 7 bases from V and 4 bases from J, leaving 13 bases between. The CDR3 is made up of 13 amino acids. Germline lookup yields CDR1 MNHNS and CDR2 SASEGT. As DNA, the CDR3 is TGTGCCAGCATCCCAGGGCGTTTCACTGAAGCTTTCTTT. This translates into CASIPGRFTEAFF.

The V and J genes are TRBV29-1 and TRBJ2-3; D is perhaps TRBD1 (5 bases). Germline loops: CDR1 SQVTM, CDR2 ANQGSEA. CDR3 length equals 15 residues. V gave up 7 bases and J gave up 0 bases, with 17 bases separating them. The CDR3 sequence is CSARRGTTSTDTQYF. CDR3 nucleotides: TGCAGCGCCCGTAGGGGCACAACTAGCACAGATACGCAGTATTTT.

The chain couples TRBV10-3 to TRBJ2-5, with a tentative D call TRBD2 (6 bases). Trimming cost V 7 bases and J 3 bases, with 15 bases left between them. From germline, CDR1 is ENHRY and CDR2 SYGVKD. CDR3 length: 14 residues. The CDR3 bases are TGTGCCATCACCCCCGGTGGGGGGAAAGAGACCCAGTACTTC. Its translation: CAITPGGGKETQYF.

The CDR3 here is CSASLTSGGAGTQYF. CDR3 DNA: TGCAGTGCTAGTCTTACTAGCGGGGGGGCAGGGACCCAGTACTTC. The chain employs TRBV20-1 and TRBJ2-5, with TRBD2 matching 13 bases. The trim removed 3 bases at V and 7 bases at J, leaving 8 bases unmatched. This CDR3 region has 15 residues. In germline, CDR1 is DFQATT, CDR2 SNEGSKA (reference sequence).

In this sample, this clone turned up once. The chain links TRBV6-5 to TRBJ2-2; possibly TRBD2 for D (5 bases). Germline loops: CDR1 MNHEY, CDR2 SVGAGI. V was trimmed by 4 bases and J by 3 bases, leaving 12 bases between them. The CDR3 has 15 residues. The CDR3 nucleotides are TGTGCCAGCAGTTCCACGGGGTGGGACACCGGGGAGCTGTTTTTT. Translating it yields CASSSTGWDTGELFF.

The CDR3 coding sequence is TGTGCCAGCAGCGCAGGGGGGAGCCCAGGGGCATATTTT. Protein sequence: CASSAGGSPGAYF. The gene calls are TRBV7-9 and TRBJ1-3; TRBD1 aligns across 7 bases. CDR1 and CDR2 from the germline V gene are SEHNR and FQNEAQ (reference sequence). V lost 5 bases to trimming and J lost 15 bases; unmatched junction nucleotides: 13. CDR3 size: 13 residues.

The chain has TRBV7-3 and TRBJ1-1, with 11 bases identical to TRBD1. Looked up from germline, CDR1 is SGHTA and CDR2 is FQGTGA. The length of the CDR3 is 14 residues. V lost 7 bases, J lost 4 bases, and 5 bases stayed unmatched. CDR3 in amino acids: CASKEGTGGTEAFF. The CDR3 coding sequence is TGTGCCAGCAAGGAGGGGACAGGGGGCACTGAAGCTTTCTTT.

The gene calls are TRBV28 and TRBJ2-5; 8 bases agree with TRBD1. The V gene end was trimmed by 6 bases and the J gene end by 4 bases; junction bases not matched to a gene: 13. Germline CDR1 MDHEN, CDR2 SYDVKM. This CDR3 spans 16 amino acids. The DNA of the CDR3 is TGTGCCAGCAGCCCAGGGTTGGACAGGGCCCGAGAGACCCAGTACTTC. Its protein is CASSPGLDRARETQYF.

DNA for the CDR3: TGTGCCAGCAGCTTTACGGGACAGGGGTACAATGAGCAGTTCTTC. Translating it yields CASSFTGQGYNEQFF. V is TRBV7-3 and J is TRBJ2-1; 10 positions match TRBD1. V was pared by 3 bases and J by 4 bases, with 3 bases of the junction left unmatched. Germline V gene sequence: CDR1 SGHTA, CDR2 FQGTGA. CDR3 length equals 15 residues. Combining the CDR3 with reference TRBV7-3 and TRBJ2-1 gives the whole variable domain GAGVSQTPSNKVTEKGKYVELRCDPISGHTALYWYRQSLGQGPEFLIYFQGTGAADDSGLPNDRFFAVRPEGSVSTLKIQRTERGDSAVYLCASSFTGQGYNEQFFGPGTRLTVL.

This chain uses TRBV27 with TRBJ1-2; TRBD1 agrees at 10 bases. After removal of 6 bases from V and 2 bases from J, the junction contained 6 bases not matched to a gene. Germline CDR1 is MNHEY and CDR2 is SMNVEV (reference sequence). This CDR3 spans 15 amino acids. The CDR3, as DNA: TGTGCCAGCAGCTCGAAGGACAGGGGGAACTATGGCTACACCTTC. Its translation is CASSSKDRGNYGYTF.

V and J are TRBV5-1 and TRBJ2-1; 12 bases align to TRBD2. Germline V gene sequence: CDR1 SGHRS, CDR2 YFSETQ. The V gene end was trimmed by 2 bases and the J gene end by 3 bases; junction bases not matched to a gene: 3. The length of the CDR3 is 16 residues. CDR3 protein: CASSLGLAGNYNEQFF. The CDR3 DNA reads TGCGCCAGCAGCTTAGGACTAGCGGGAAACTACAATGAGCAGTTCTTC.

This clone was found a few times. The V call is TRBV9, the J call TRBJ2-3; TRBD1 agrees at 10 bases. The CDR3 runs to 15 residues. With V trimmed by 5 bases and J by 1 base, 4 bases remained unmatched. Per germline, CDR1 SGDLS and CDR2 YYNGEE. CDR3 DNA: TGTGCCAGCAGTTCCGGGACAGGGGGCACAGATACGCAGTATTTT. The encoded protein is CASSSGTGGTDTQYF.

This clone was counted a single time. The chain combines TRBV7-8 with TRBJ1-1, with TRBD1 matching over 8 bases. The germline V gene has CDR1 SGHVS and CDR2 FQNEAQ. V dropped 4 bases and J dropped 4; count of bases not matched to a gene: 8. The length of the CDR3 is 15 residues. The CDR3 is CASSSLRGQATEAFF. The CDR3 region has the DNA TGTGCCAGCAGCTCACTACGGGGACAGGCCACTGAAGCTTTCTTT. Full variable domain (rest looked up from reference TRBV7-8 and TRBJ1-1): GAGVSQSPRYKVAKRGQDVALRCDPISGHVSLFWYQQALGQGPEFLTYFQNEAQLDKSGLPSDRFFAERPEGSVSTLKIQRTQQEDSAVYLCASSSLRGQATEAFFGQGTRLTVV.

V usage is TRBV28 and J usage is TRBJ1-2; possible D gene TRBD1, 6 bases. This CDR3 region has 14 residues. Germline V gene lookup returns CDR1 MDHEN and CDR2 SYDVKM. V lost 2 bases and J lost 7, with 14 bases in between. This chain's CDR3 is CASSLAGVPVGYTF. CDR3 sequence (DNA): TGTGCCAGCAGTTTAGCAGGGGTTCCCGTTGGCTACACCTTC.

The chain couples TRBV4-2 to TRBJ2-5; a weak D match, TRBD2 (6 bases). The CDR3 sequence is 15 residues long. Deletions cut 4 bases from V and 1 base from J, with 13 bases between. CDR1 and CDR2 (germline): LGHNA, YNFKEQ. The CDR3 nucleotides are TGTGCCAGCAGCCCCCGGGGTAGCGGCCAAGAGACCCAGTACTTC. Translating it yields CASSPRGSGQETQYF.

This chain connects TRBV4-2 to TRBJ1-1, with D possibly TRBD1 on 6 matching bases. This CDR3 has 17 residues. The V end was cut by 7 bases, the J end by 5 bases, with 26 bases between. Germline CDR1 is LGHNA and CDR2 is YNFKEQ. The CDR3 bases are TGTGCCAGCAACTTGGAATCTGGAACAGGGAGAGGGACTGAAGCTTTCTTT. This encodes CASNLESGTGRGTEAFF.

The V gene is TRBV19, the J gene TRBJ2-7; maybe TRBD1 (6 bases). Trimming stripped 5 bases from V and 3 bases from J, with 8 bases between. The CDR3 extends over 12 amino acids. CDR1 is LNHDA and CDR2 is SQIVND in the germline V gene (reference sequence). Here the CDR3 reads CASSQGNYEQYF. In DNA, the CDR3 is TGTGCCAGTAGTCAGGGGAACTACGAGCAGTACTTC.

The chain couples TRBV4-1 to TRBJ2-3; perhaps TRBD2 as D (6 bases). Trimming left V 1 base short and J 3 bases short, with 14 bases between. This CDR3 comprises 16 residues. From germline, CDR1 is MGHRA and CDR2 YSYEKL. The CDR3 sequence: CASSQGFSGLTDTQYF. The DNA of the CDR3 is TGCGCCAGCAGCCAAGGTTTTAGCGGATTGACAGATACGCAGTATTTT.